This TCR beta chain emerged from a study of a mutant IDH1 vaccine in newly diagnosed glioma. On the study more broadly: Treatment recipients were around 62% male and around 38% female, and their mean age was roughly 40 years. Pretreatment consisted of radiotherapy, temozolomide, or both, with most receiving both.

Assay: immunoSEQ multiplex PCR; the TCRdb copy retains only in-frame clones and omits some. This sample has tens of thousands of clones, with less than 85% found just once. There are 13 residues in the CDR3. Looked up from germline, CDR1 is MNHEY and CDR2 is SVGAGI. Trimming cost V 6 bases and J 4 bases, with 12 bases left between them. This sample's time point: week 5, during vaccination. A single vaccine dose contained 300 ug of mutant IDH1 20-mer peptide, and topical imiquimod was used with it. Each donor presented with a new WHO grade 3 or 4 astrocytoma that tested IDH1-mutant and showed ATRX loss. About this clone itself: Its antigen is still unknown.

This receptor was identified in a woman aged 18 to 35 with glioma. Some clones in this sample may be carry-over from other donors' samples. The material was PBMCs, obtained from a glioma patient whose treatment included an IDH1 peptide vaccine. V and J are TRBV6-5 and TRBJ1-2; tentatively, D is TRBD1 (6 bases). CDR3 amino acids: CASRGQRVYGYTF. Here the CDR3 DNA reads TGTGCCAGCAGAGGACAGCGCGTCTATGGCTACACCTTC.